These 25 T cell receptor beta chains came from one sample sequenced in a study of blood T cells in healthy people across ages. Together with a sample-barcoded 5' primer, a J-beta primer mix was included in a second PCR lasting roughly 6 to 12 cycles. Via MiXCR, TCRdb re-called the 5' RACE reads, giving one row per CDR3 protein. The profile shows 1.5 million to 2 million distinct CDR3 sequences, roughly 52% of them singletons. Input material: blood. All receptors derive from a woman between 40 and 55 years old in good health.

This clonotype was seen more than once but under ten times. V usage is TRBV6-6 and J usage is TRBJ2-3, with 11 bases aligning to TRBD2. With V trimmed by 6 bases and J by 2 bases, 7 bases remained unmatched. Germline CDR1 is MNHNY and CDR2 is SVGAGI (reference sequence). This CDR3 spans 16 amino acids. The CDR3 sequence: CASRRTSGGNTDTQYF. CDR3 nucleotides: TGTGCCAGCAGGCGTACTAGCGGGGGTAACACAGATACGCAGTATTTT.

This chain uses TRBV28 with TRBJ2-1, with TRBD1 identical over 9 bases. The CDR3 spans 16 residues. With 7 bases clipped from V and 1 base from J, the junction kept 8 bases outside the gene matches. Per the germline V gene, CDR1 is MDHEN and CDR2 is SYDVKM. The CDR3 region has the DNA TGTGCCAGCACTCGAGGGGACAGGGCTTCCTACAATGAGCAGTTCTTC. This translates into CASTRGDRASYNEQFF.

This clonotype occurred a few times. The chain combines TRBV7-2 with TRBJ2-1; D gene unclear. The CDR3 covers 17 residues. Germline V lookup: CDR1 SGHTA, CDR2 FQGNSA. V lost 1 base and J lost 2, with 15 bases in between. The CDR3 DNA follows: TGTGCCAGCAGCTTAGTGCCCGTGGCCGCAGCCTACAATGAGCAGTTCTTC. Amino acids: CASSLVPVAAAYNEQFF.

The chain joins TRBV6-2 or TRBV6-3 to TRBJ2-4; weak D call: TRBD1 (7 bases). The CDR3 totals 15 residues. Germline V lookup: CDR1 MNHEY, CDR2 SVGEGT. With 4 bases removed from V and 1 base from J, the gap between germline ends came to 11 bases. The CDR3 nucleotides read TGTGCCAGCAGTTCGACAGGGAGGGCCAAAAACATTCAGTACTTC. This sequence encodes CASSSTGRAKNIQYF.

As concerns this clonotype: Given the absence of the conserved phenylalanine or tryptophan at the CDR3 end, a read error is likely. This sequence joins TRBV7-2 and TRBJ2-1, with D perhaps matching TRBD2 (7 bases). This CDR3 is 13 amino acids long. Trimming shortened V by 8 bases and J by 9 bases, and 17 bases separated the two germline ends. The germline CDR1 and CDR2 sequences are SGHTA and FQGNSA. The CDR3 nucleotides read TGTGCCAGCGGGGGGGCATTAGGGGCTGAGCAGTTCCTC. Amino acid sequence: CASGGALGAEQFL.

The CDR3 coding sequence is TGCAGCGTTGTGGGGCAATACTATGGCTACACCTTC. Encoded protein: CSVVGQYYGYTF. The V and J genes are TRBV29-1 and TRBJ1-2, with a possible D match to TRBD1 (5 bases). The CDR3 runs 12 residues. The germline V gene has CDR1 SQVTM and CDR2 ANQGSEA. With 4 bases removed from V and 3 bases from J, the gap between germline ends came to 9 bases.

As for this clonotype: One junction end disagrees with the germline gene, perhaps due to a read error. The rearrangement joins TRBV4-3 to TRBJ2-5, with D uncertain. The CDR3 extends over 13 amino acids. Germline CDR1 reads LGHNA; CDR2 reads YSLEER. CDR3 nucleotide sequence: TGCGCCAGCGGCCAAGGGATTTGGGAGACCCAGTACTTC. It specifies CASGQGIWETQYF.

This rearrangement joins TRBV7-9 to TRBJ2-1, with no clear D. CDR3 length: 15 residues. Deletions cut 4 bases from V and 6 bases from J, with 16 bases between. CDR1 is SEHNR and CDR2 is FQNEAQ in the germline V gene (reference sequence). CDR3 residues: CASSWSRTKINEQFF. DNA for the CDR3: TGTGCCAGCAGCTGGAGCCGGACCAAGATCAATGAGCAGTTCTTC.

This clonotype came up a few times. The genes are TRBV20-1 and TRBJ1-2; 7 nucleotides match TRBD1. This CDR3 has 15 residues. The germline CDR1 and CDR2 sequences are DFQATT and SNEGSKA (reference sequence). Trimming removed 3 bases from V and 6 bases from J; junction bases left unmatched: 13. This chain's CDR3 is CSASPGRQGLNGYTF. The DNA of the CDR3 is TGCAGTGCTAGCCCTGGGAGACAGGGCCTAAATGGCTACACCTTC.

The chain is built from TRBV6-5 and TRBJ2-5, with D unresolved. The germline CDR1 and CDR2 sequences are MNHEY and SVGAGI. Trimming took 0 bases from V and 11 from J, leaving 22 bases between them. The CDR3 consists of 16 residues. The CDR3 loop reads CASSYSRRPTQVTQYF. CDR3 bases: TGTGCCAGCAGTTACTCCCGCCGACCGACCCAAGTGACTCAGTACTTC.

With respect to this clonotype: One end of the junction is discordant with germline, which a read error may explain. The chain joins TRBV4-2 to TRBJ2-1; D ambiguous. The germline V gene encodes CDR1 LGHNA and CDR2 YNFKEQ. This CDR3 is 11 amino acids long. The DNA for the CDR3 is TGTGCCAGCAGCCAAGGGAATGAGGAGTTCTTC. Its protein is CASSQGNEEFF.

The table lists this clonotype with a count of one. The chain recombines TRBV3-1 with TRBJ2-2, with D possibly matching TRBD1 (6 bases). Germline values: CDR1 LGHDT, CDR2 YNNKEL (reference sequence). Trimming took 2 bases from V and 3 from J, leaving 19 bases between them. This CDR3 region has 18 residues. As DNA, the CDR3 is TGTGCCAGCAGCCAACCCAGGGGCGGCCGTTATTACACCGGGGAGCTGTTTTTT. Translated: CASSQPRGGRYYTGELFF.

The J gene is TRBJ2-1, the V gene TRBV11-2, with 7 bases aligning to TRBD1. V lost 3 bases and J lost 6; bases outside the gene matches: 5. This CDR3 has 14 amino acids. The germline CDR1 and CDR2 sequences are SGHAT and FQNNGV. The CDR3 here is CASSFATGANEQFF. The CDR3 nucleotides are TGTGCCAGCAGCTTCGCAACAGGGGCCAATGAGCAGTTCTTC.

This chain joins TRBV12-3 or TRBV12-4 and TRBJ2-1; 8 bases line up with TRBD2. With 3 bases clipped from V and 5 bases from J, the junction kept 9 bases outside the gene matches. The CDR3 has 16 amino acids. The CDR3 nucleotides read TGTGCCAGCAGTTTCTCGCCGGGGGGGCAACACAATGAGCAGTTCTTC. Translated, it gives CASSFSPGGQHNEQFF.

The rearrangement links TRBV12-3 or TRBV12-4 to TRBJ1-2; D not resolved. This CDR3 region has 12 residues. The V end was cut by 3 bases, the J end by 5 bases, with 7 bases between. The CDR3 coding sequence is TGTGCCAGCAGTTTCGCGGAGTATGGCTACACCTTC. Translation gives CASSFAEYGYTF.

In its sample, this clonotype was seen a few times. The genes are TRBV28 and TRBJ2-5, with D perhaps matching TRBD2 (5 bases). V lost 7 bases and J lost 5, with 17 bases in between. The CDR3 is 14 residues long. The germline gives CDR1 MDHEN, CDR2 SYDVKM. CDR3 region: CASTLAGRPETQYF. The CDR3, as DNA: TGTGCCAGCACCTTGGCGGGCAGGCCGGAGACCCAGTACTTC. Full variable domain (outside the CDR3, taken from reference TRBV28 and TRBJ2-5): DVKVTQSSRYLVKRTGEKVFLECVQDMDHENMFWYRQDPGLGLRLIYFSYDVKMKEKGDIPEGYSVSREKKERFSLILESASTNQTSMYLCASTLAGRPETQYFGPGTRLLVL.

This chain joins TRBV3-1 and TRBJ2-1; TRBD1 is a possible D gene (6 bases). V shed 2 bases and J shed 2 bases, with 10 bases lying between them. The length of the CDR3 is 15 residues. Germline CDR1 reads LGHDT; CDR2 reads YNNKEL (reference sequence). The CDR3 DNA reads TGTGCCAGCAGCCAAAGCAGGGGACCCTACAATGAGCAGTTCTTC. Translation gives CASSQSRGPYNEQFF.

In its sample, this clonotype was seen many times. The rearrangement uses TRBV9 and TRBJ2-1; 8 nucleotides align to TRBD1. Germline V gene lookup returns CDR1 SGDLS and CDR2 YYNGEE. V shed 3 bases and J 7 bases; nucleotides not matched to a gene: 6. CDR3 length equals 14 residues. CDR3: CASSAPRDRNEQFF. The CDR3 DNA reads TGTGCCAGCAGCGCCCCAAGGGACAGGAATGAGCAGTTCTTC.

This clonotype was seen repeatedly, ten times or more. This rearrangement joins TRBV10-3 to TRBJ2-5, with 8 nucleotides matching TRBD1. The V and J ends lost 2 bases and 5 bases, in that order; junction bases with no gene match: 1. Germline CDR1 ENHRY, CDR2 SYGVKD. This CDR3 spans 13 amino acids. CDR3 residues: CAISEGDRETQYF. The DNA for the CDR3 is TGTGCCATCAGTGAGGGGGACAGGGAGACCCAGTACTTC.

This clonotype came up a few times. The chain uses TRBV29-1 and TRBJ2-1; 14 bases align to TRBD2. The CDR3 covers 16 residues. V trimming: 4 bases; J trimming: 11 bases; junction bases outside the gene matches: 13. CDR1 and CDR2 (germline): SQVTM, ANQGSEA. The CDR3 DNA reads as TGCAGCGTTGGAGATCGAAGTGGGACTAGCGGGGGTAAGCAGTTCTTC. Protein product: CSVGDRSGTSGGKQFF.

The table lists this clonotype with a few counts. The chain employs TRBV7-2 and TRBJ2-1; no firm D call. Germline V CDR1 and CDR2: SGHTA, FQGNSA. Trimming removed 6 bases from V and 0 bases from J, with 6 bases in between. The CDR3 has 13 amino acids. CDR3 region: CASSQFSYNEQFF. The CDR3 DNA follows: TGTGCCAGCAGTCAATTCTCCTACAATGAGCAGTTCTTC.

The CDR3 loop reads CSALPDLYSPLHF. In DNA, the CDR3 is TGCAGTGCCCTCCCGGATTTGTATTCACCCCTCCACTTT. This chain uses TRBV20-1 with TRBJ1-6; D ambiguous. V shed 6 bases and J shed 8 bases, with 14 bases lying between them. In germline, CDR1 is DFQATT, CDR2 SNEGSKA (reference sequence). There are 13 residues in the CDR3.

Remarks on this clonotype: The junction differs from germline at one of its ends, possibly a read error. The rearrangement uses TRBV7-8 and TRBJ2-5; TRBD2 matches at 8 bases. CDR1 is SGHVS, CDR2 FQNEAQ, per germline. The CDR3 consists of 17 residues. The CDR3 is CASSLAGTRWVKETQHF. In nucleotides, the CDR3 is TGTGCCAGCAGCTTAGCCGGGACTAGATGGGTCAAAGAGACCCAGCACTTC.

This clonotype was detected only a few times. This sequence joins TRBV4-2 and TRBJ2-5; D may be TRBD1 (5 bases). The V gene lost 1 base and the J gene lost 5 bases, with 11 bases spanning the gap. Germline lookup yields CDR1 LGHNA and CDR2 YNFKEQ. This CDR3 is 14 amino acids long. CDR3 sequence (DNA): TGTGCCAGCAGCCAAGCAGTAGGGGTCGAGACCCAGTACTTC. Its protein product is CASSQAVGVETQYF.

V usage is TRBV4-3 and J usage is TRBJ2-4, with 9 bases lining up with TRBD2. The V gene's germline CDR1 is LGHNA and CDR2 YSLEER. The CDR3 has 19 residues. V dropped 0 bases and J dropped 5; count of bases not matched to a gene: 14. CDR3 sequence (DNA): TGCGCCAGCAGCCAAGAGAGACTAGCGGTAGATAGTCTCCAAAACATTCAGTACTTC. This codes for CASSQERLAVDSLQNIQYF.